This T cell receptor (beta chain) came from a study of regulatory T cells in long-lasting Graves disease. Study-level results: TRBV28, TRBJ1-2 and TRBJ2-5 were segments that persistent disease favored.

CDR3 length equals 14 residues. Germline V gene data show CDR1 as SEHNR and CDR2 as FQNEAQ (reference sequence). Trimming stripped 1 base from V and 0 bases from J, with 4 bases between. As to this clonotype: Its target is not known.

Generation of the TCR library employed RNA extracted from PBMCs. TCRdb re-analysed the reads in MiXCR, keeping a single row per CDR3 protein. The sample yields some 880 distinct CDR3 sequences, under 80% seen once. This sequence was found in a woman aged 35 to 49 with Graves disease. The J gene is TRBJ2-4, the V gene TRBV7-9, with no clear D. The sequenced sample was peripheral blood mononuclear cells (PBMCs), obtained with antithyroid drug treatment, in newly diagnosed or persistent Graves disease (not recorded which). The CDR3 DNA sequence: TGTGCCAGCAGCTTAGAGGTAGCCAAAAACATTCAGTACTTC. Protein product: CASSLEVAKNIQYF.